The next 30 T cell receptor beta chains were all read from a single sample in a study of blood T cell repertoires in COVID-19. Profiling relied on immunoSEQ multiplex PCR, and the TCRdb table lists in-frame clones only, not all of them. The sample lists a few hundred thousand clones; 87% were seen once. The sample comprised PBMCs or T cells enriched from blood (not recorded which). These receptor sequences come from a woman aged 18-29 years who had recovered from COVID-19.

DNA of the CDR3: TGTGCCAGCAGTTTAATTTCGGGTAGGACTCCCGAGCAGTACTTC. Translating gives CASSLISGRTPEQYF. The V gene is TRBV28, the J gene TRBJ2-7; perhaps TRBD2 as D (5 bases). Trimming shortened V by 2 bases and J by 6 bases, and 17 bases separated the two germline ends. The CDR3 spans 15 residues. CDR1 and CDR2 (germline): MDHEN, SYDVKM.

This clone was found a few times. The chain employs TRBV7-9 and TRBJ2-6; 7 bases align to TRBD2. This CDR3 is built from 15 residues. Germline CDR1 SEHNR, CDR2 FQNEAQ (reference sequence). J was trimmed by 0 bases and V by 5 bases; bases with no gene match: 1. The CDR3 DNA is TGTGCCAGCAGCCCGGGGGGCTCTGGGGCCAACGTCCTGACTTTC. Its protein is CASSPGGSGANVLTF.

The genes are TRBV5-5 and TRBJ2-1; TRBD2 matches at 7 bases. CDR1 is SGHKS, CDR2 YYEKEE, per germline (reference sequence). The CDR3 spans 15 residues. V lost 2 bases, J lost 3 bases, and 5 bases stayed unmatched. The CDR3 here is CASSLGLEGYNEQFF. The CDR3 region has the DNA TGTGCCAGCAGCTTAGGACTAGAAGGCTACAATGAGCAGTTCTTC.

The table lists this clone with a count of one. The rearrangement links TRBV28 to TRBJ1-2, with 8 bases matching TRBD1. The CDR3 totals 13 residues. Trimming removed 8 bases from V and 7 bases from J; junction bases left unmatched: 9. Germline V gene sequence: CDR1 MDHEN, CDR2 SYDVKM. CDR3 sequence reads: CASGPRGLFGYTF. The CDR3, as DNA: TGTGCCAGCGGACCCAGGGGGCTGTTTGGCTACACCTTC.

V gene TRBV9 combines with J gene TRBJ2-1; D is perhaps TRBD2 (6 bases). V gave up 4 bases and J gave up 0 bases, with 17 bases separating them. This CDR3 is 17 amino acids long. CDR1 is SGDLS, CDR2 YYNGEE, per germline. The CDR3 DNA reads as TGTGCCAGCAGCACCCAAGGGACTGGAGCCTCCTACAATGAGCAGTTCTTC. Residues: CASSTQGTGASYNEQFF.

The V and J genes are TRBV10-3 and TRBJ1-1; tentative D call: TRBD1 (5 bases). Trimming pared 4 bases from V and 3 bases from J, leaving 12 bases between. The CDR3 spans 14 residues. The germline V gene encodes CDR1 ENHRY and CDR2 SYGVKD. For the CDR3, the DNA is TGTGCCATCAGTGGAACAGGAAAGGACACTGAAGCTTTCTTT. Translated: CAISGTGKDTEAFF.

The V and J genes are TRBV5-1 and TRBJ2-2; 9 nucleotides align to TRBD1. CDR3 length equals 14 residues. CDR1 is SGHRS, CDR2 YFSETQ, per germline. Trimming removed 5 bases from V and 3 bases from J; junction bases left unmatched: 2. CDR3 residues: CASRRTGDTGELFF. Written as DNA, the CDR3 is TGCGCCAGCAGAAGGACAGGGGACACCGGGGAGCTGTTTTTT.

The chain joins TRBV5-6 to TRBJ1-6; 7 nucleotides agree with TRBD1. Trimming cost V 0 bases and J 7 bases; bases outside gene matches: 13. Germline V gene lookup returns CDR1 SGHDT and CDR2 YYEEEE. The CDR3 runs to 18 residues. The CDR3 DNA sequence: TGTGCCAGCAGCTTGGTTTCGATTCAGGACAGGCCGAATTCACCCCTCCACTTT. It yields the protein CASSLVSIQDRPNSPLHF.

The V and J genes are TRBV2 and TRBJ1-1, with D tentatively TRBD1 (6 bases). CDR1 and CDR2 from the germline V gene are SNHLY and FYNNEI. This CDR3 comprises 11 residues. Trimming took off 4 bases at V and 11 bases at J, with 11 bases between the two ends. CDR3 loop: CASSADSVAFF. Written as DNA, the CDR3 is TGTGCCAGCAGTGCGGACAGTGTGGCTTTCTTT.

The chain combines TRBV7-9 with TRBJ2-7, with TRBD2 identical over 14 bases. With 5 bases clipped from V and 7 bases from J, the junction kept 13 bases outside the gene matches. Germline CDR1 reads SEHNR; CDR2 reads FQNEAQ (reference sequence). The length of the CDR3 is 17 residues. The CDR3 coding sequence is TGTGCCAGCAGCCCTAATTTCGTACGGACTAGCGGGAGGGAGCAGTACTTC. Protein sequence: CASSPNFVRTSGREQYF.

The chain uses TRBV5-4 and TRBJ1-1; D perhaps matches TRBD1 (5 bases). V lost 1 base to trimming and J lost 3 bases, with 13 bases between them. The germline V gene has CDR1 SGHNT and CDR2 YYREEE (reference sequence). The CDR3 covers 15 residues. CDR3 nucleotide sequence: TGTGCCAGCAGCTTGACCTCAGGGATTTACACTGAAGCTTTCTTT. As protein: CASSLTSGIYTEAFF.

This rearrangement joins TRBV19 to TRBJ2-3; TRBD2 matches 7 bases. The V and J ends lost 6 bases and 2 bases, in that order; junction bases with no gene match: 14. Germline CDR1 reads LNHDA; CDR2 reads SQIVND (reference sequence). CDR3 length: 17 amino acids. The CDR3 nucleotides are TGTGCCAGTAGCCCTCCCCGAATAGCGGGCGACACAGATACGCAGTATTTT. Translated, it gives CASSPPRIAGDTDTQYF.

J is TRBJ1-3 and V is TRBV6-2 or TRBV6-3; unclear D gene. Trimming took off 4 bases at V and 2 bases at J, with 9 bases between the two ends. Germline lookup yields CDR1 MNHEY and CDR2 SVGEGT. The CDR3 contains 14 residues. The CDR3 loop reads CASSFFPPGNTIYF. CDR3 coding DNA: TGTGCCAGCAGTTTCTTTCCTCCTGGAAACACCATATATTTT.

This sequence joins TRBV18 and TRBJ2-5; 7 bases align to TRBD1. The CDR3 runs to 16 residues. Per germline, CDR1 KGHSH and CDR2 LQKENI. Trimming removed 6 bases from V and 2 bases from J; junction bases left unmatched: 12. The CDR3: CASSPTVTQGQETQYF. The CDR3 DNA sequence: TGTGCCAGCTCCCCTACCGTAACACAGGGGCAAGAGACCCAGTACTTC.

The sample holds a few counts of this clone. V usage is TRBV2 and J usage is TRBJ1-5; TRBD1 matches 9 bases. J gave up 3 bases and V 5 bases, and 11 bases lay outside the gene matches. Germline CDR1 and CDR2: SNHLY and FYNNEI. The CDR3 totals 17 residues. As DNA, the CDR3 is TGTGCCAGCAGTTACGTCCCGGGACAGGGTCTCAATCAGCCCCAGCATTTT. Translation: CASSYVPGQGLNQPQHF.

This chain uses TRBV3-1 (or the pseudogene TRBV3-2) with TRBJ1-5; possible D gene TRBD1, 5 bases. Germline CDR1 is LGHDT and CDR2 is YNNKEL (reference sequence). There are 16 residues in the CDR3. V was pared by 0 bases and J by 7 bases, with 16 bases between. The CDR3 protein is CASSQDNAGPGQPQHF. CDR3 sequence (DNA): TGTGCCAGCAGCCAAGATAACGCAGGGCCAGGGCAGCCCCAGCATTTT.

J is TRBJ1-1 and V is TRBV4-1; D uncertain. The CDR3 contains 16 residues. Deletions cut 1 base from V and 3 bases from J, with 15 bases between. The V gene's germline CDR1 is MGHRA and CDR2 YSYEKL. CDR3 sequence: CASSQGAVGVYTEAFF. CDR3 nucleotide sequence: TGCGCCAGCAGCCAAGGGGCAGTCGGGGTGTACACTGAAGCTTTCTTT.

V usage is TRBV7-9 and J usage is TRBJ1-2, with TRBD1 identical over 8 bases. CDR1 is SEHNR and CDR2 is FQNEAQ in the germline V gene (reference sequence). CDR3 length: 17 residues. Trimming cost V 2 bases and J 7 bases; bases outside gene matches: 15. As DNA, the CDR3 is TGTGCCAGCAGCTTATTCCCGGAAAGCAGGGGGCCTTCTGGCTACACCTTC. Its translation is CASSLFPESRGPSGYTF.

There are a few counts of this clone. V gene TRBV28 combines with J gene TRBJ1-6; no firm D call. CDR3 length: 14 amino acids. Trimming left V 2 bases short and J 7 bases short, with 9 bases between. The V gene's germline CDR1 is MDHEN and CDR2 SYDVKM. CDR3 amino acids: CASSLSVENSPLHF. CDR3 in DNA: TGTGCCAGCAGTTTAAGTGTGGAGAATTCACCCCTCCACTTT.

The V and J genes are TRBV30 and TRBJ2-2; maybe TRBD2 (7 bases). CDR3 length: 15 amino acids. V lost 2 bases, J lost 7 bases, and 17 bases lay in between. The germline CDR1 and CDR2 sequences are GTSNPN and SVGIG (reference sequence). The CDR3, as DNA: TGTGCCTGGAGTTTGAGAGGGGGGGCTGGCGGGGAGCTGTTTTTT. It codes for CAWSLRGGAGGELFF.

The genes are TRBV5-5 and TRBJ2-3, with TRBD2 matching over 9 bases. J gave up 1 base and V 5 bases, and 11 bases lay outside the gene matches. This CDR3 is 17 amino acids long. Per germline, CDR1 SGHKS and CDR2 YYEKEE (reference sequence). This CDR3 is CASRRQVAGEGTDTQYF. CDR3 DNA: TGTGCCAGCAGGCGGCAGGTAGCGGGAGAGGGCACAGATACGCAGTATTTT.

V gene TRBV6-5 combines with J gene TRBJ1-4; D gene ambiguous. Trimming removed 8 bases at V and 8 bases at J, with 18 bases between. Germline CDR1 MNHEY, CDR2 SVGAGI. CDR3 length: 14 residues. CDR3 region: CASADTREGEKLFF. In DNA form, the CDR3 reads TGTGCCAGCGCCGATACTAGGGAGGGAGAAAAACTGTTTTTT.

Only one count was recorded for this clone. The CDR3 loop is CASSLTGEYYGYTF. For the CDR3, the DNA is TGTGCCAGCAGCTTGACAGGAGAATACTATGGCTACACCTTC. J is TRBJ1-2 and V is TRBV7-8; weak D call: TRBD1 (6 bases). V shed 3 bases and J shed 3 bases, with 11 bases lying between them. The CDR3 length is 14 residues. Germline V gene lookup returns CDR1 SGHVS and CDR2 FQNEAQ. Combining the CDR3 with reference TRBV7-8 and TRBJ1-2 gives the whole variable domain GAGVSQSPRYKVAKRGQDVALRCDPISGHVSLFWYQQALGQGPEFLTYFQNEAQLDKSGLPSDRFFAERPEGSVSTLKIQRTQQEDSAVYLCASSLTGEYYGYTFGSGTRLTVV.

This clone came up many times. This sequence joins TRBV5-1 and TRBJ2-2, with 7 bases fitting TRBD1. CDR1 is SGHRS, CDR2 YFSETQ, per germline. There are 18 residues in the CDR3. The junction had 9 bases not matched to a gene; V was cut back by 0 bases and J by 1 base. The CDR3 protein is CASSLGVQTGRNTGELFF. CDR3 sequence (DNA): TGCGCCAGCAGCTTGGGGGTGCAGACAGGGAGGAACACCGGGGAGCTGTTTTTT.

The J gene is TRBJ2-7, the V gene TRBV5-1; 11 nucleotides match TRBD2. The ends lost 0 bases at V and 9 bases at J; junction bases unmatched: 11. The CDR3 runs to 16 residues. Germline values: CDR1 SGHRS, CDR2 YFSETQ. In DNA, the CDR3 is TGCGCCAGCAGCTTGGATAGCGGGGGGGATCTACTTTGGCAGTACTTC. Its translation is CASSLDSGGDLLWQYF.

The genes are TRBV28 and TRBJ1-5; D is unresolved. Germline CDR1 and CDR2: MDHEN and SYDVKM. This CDR3 region has 13 residues. The V gene lost 4 bases and the J gene lost 7 bases, with 11 bases spanning the gap. CDR3 protein: CASSSAPYQPQHF. The CDR3 DNA follows: TGTGCCAGCAGTTCCGCCCCCTACCAGCCCCAGCATTTT.

The CDR3 reads CASSLGGQESYGYTF. DNA of the CDR3: TGTGCCAGCAGCTTAGGAGGACAGGAAAGCTATGGCTACACCTTC. J is TRBJ1-2 and V is TRBV7-2, with 7 bases matching TRBD1. The CDR3 contains 15 residues. Germline CDR1 and CDR2: SGHTA and FQGNSA. Trimming cost V 1 base and J 4 bases; bases outside gene matches: 6.

The count of this clone is one. The chain joins TRBV20-1 to TRBJ2-7; 11 bases map to TRBD1. Germline-derived CDR1 and CDR2 are DFQATT and SNEGSKA (reference sequence). The junction had 23 bases not matched to a gene; V was cut back by 3 bases and J by 7 bases. The CDR3 spans 19 residues. The CDR3 region has the DNA TGCAGTGCTAGTAGTTCCGGACAGGGGGCGATCGAAGTTGGTAGGGAGCAGTACTTC. It encodes CSASSSGQGAIEVGREQYF.

The chain links TRBV4-1 to TRBJ1-2, with D tentatively TRBD1 (6 bases). This CDR3 region has 15 residues. Looked up from germline, CDR1 is MGHRA and CDR2 is YSYEKL. With 3 bases removed from V and 3 bases from J, the gap between germline ends came to 14 bases. CDR3 sequence (DNA): TGCGCCAGCAGCCAGGACAGAAGCTTCGACTATGGCTACACCTTC. Encoded protein: CASSQDRSFDYGYTF.

The chain joins TRBV7-9 to TRBJ2-2, with D maybe TRBD1 (6 bases). Germline V gene sequence: CDR1 SEHNR, CDR2 FQNEAQ (reference sequence). V was cut by 4 bases and J by 0 bases, with 9 bases left in between. There are 15 residues in the CDR3. The CDR3 DNA follows: TGTGCCAGCAGCTCCGGGACAACGAACACCGGGGAGCTGTTTTTT. Amino acid sequence: CASSSGTTNTGELFF.